This T cell receptor (beta chain) was found in a study of cytomegalovirus exposure and HLA in healthy donors (dated by TCRdb to the late 2010s). As for the study more broadly: An earlier analysis of under 600 of the donors reported about 250 Gb of sequence data and some 120 million unique TCR beta sequences from about 180 million T cells. Approximately 300 gigabases of sequencing data and 70 million to 95 million unique TCR sequences made up an early release that covered nearly 650 HLA-typed donors. Among the roughly 400 genotyped donors, around 81% belonged to the genetic ancestry cluster associated with self-reported Caucasian donors. The study aimed to test whether cataloging public T cell receptors could reveal signatures of past pathogen exposure. The T cell repertoires of 670 or so subjects were profiled by immunosequencing and related to cytomegalovirus serostatus. A separate validation cohort of over a hundred different subjects was used in addition to the roughly 720-subject first cohort. The study combined high-throughput TCR immunosequencing, statistical association of individual TCRs with disease status, and machine learning to predict cytomegalovirus infection status. A later analysis re-analyzed previously published TCR beta repertoires from roughly 690 donors and added high-resolution HLA genotyping to study TCR occurrence patterns. The later analysis used no new phenotypic data to find candidate immune exposures, relying instead on TCR beta sequences and their occurrence across donors. To decide whether each TCR beta V gene segment behaved as functional or pseudogenic, an earlier analysis of fewer than 750 of the donors relied on high-throughput TCR beta sequencing. Donor age, sex, ethnicity and CMV serostatus were collected together with the repertoire data. A later genetic analysis took genome-wide SNP genotypes for about 65% of the 666 donors and used that subset as a discovery cohort. All discovery cohort repertoires had been generated on a single sequencing platform. Class I and class II HLA loci were covered by the typing at four-digit resolution. Typing coverage differed by locus: A, B, C, DRB1 and DQB1 were typed in about 620-630 donors, DQA1 in 500 to 550, DPA1 in some 570, and DPB1 in just under 480. Roughly five DR-DQ haplotypes were treated as single units for association and clustering because of strong linkage in the cohort. Among 398 genotyped donors of the cohort, an average of 235,054 unique TCR beta nucleotide sequences were sequenced per donor, roughly 20% of them non-productive.

Libraries were built with the immunoSEQ multiplex PCR assay. The multiplex PCR relied on a mix of 60 forward primers for TCR Vbeta segments and 13 reverse primers for TCR Jbeta segments. A multiplex PCR assay on genomic DNA amplified the CDR3 region of rearranged TCR beta genes. The Illumina HiSeq System was used to sequence the amplified TCR beta libraries as 87-base-pair reads. The paper's processing steps were these. A later analysis counted about 80 million unique TCR beta chains across the 666 repertoires, and about 10 million of these chains were shared by at least two donors. To remove PCR and sequencing errors, raw reads were error-corrected and collapsed into unique sequences using a nearest-neighbor algorithm that merged closely related sequences. Alignment of CDR3 sequences to IMGT reference sequences was used to assign V, D and J gene segments. For a sequence to be retained, a match of at least six nucleotides was required to both a V gene segment and a J gene segment. Rearrangements were called productive when the CDR3 lacked stop codons and stayed in frame with V and J; all others were non-productive. CDR3 was defined according to IMGT convention as the region running from the second conserved V-encoded cysteine to the conserved J-encoded phenylalanine. Sequences without an unambiguous match to a single V gene segment were excluded from the earlier analysis of 450 to 650 of the donors. In an earlier analysis of 587 of the donors, V segments were called functional above 56.7% productive rearrangements and were called segregating when the between-donor standard deviation exceeded 5%. A statistical classification framework was built to diagnose cytomegalovirus status from the catalog of TCR beta chain sequences. V and J gene assignment, in a later analysis, came from comparing TCR nucleotide sequences with IMGT/GENE-DB human TR gene sequences. In a later analysis, CDR3 sequences and most-parsimonious VDJ recombination scenarios were assigned using the TCRdist pipeline. A later analysis defined each TCR beta chain by its CDR3 amino acid sequence plus V-gene family, and excluded reads lacking a unique V-gene family. As a way to deal with suspected cross-contamination and a sequencing artifact, a later analysis dropped 450 to 600 nucleotide sequences that were highly shared and had low generation probability. For each public chain, a later analysis derived a clonal expansion index from normalized ranks of inferred template counts within each repertoire. A later analysis computed generation probabilities with a VDJ recombination model fitted to out-of-frame rearrangements, and checked the results against IGoR. A later analysis scored TCR-TCR, TCR-HLA and TCR-CMV co-occurrence with hypergeometric tests, applying a repertoire-size bias correction to TCR pairs. To estimate false discovery rates, a later analysis permuted the HLA or CMV assignments 20 times. A later analysis grouped co-occurring TCRs with DBSCAN, adding TCRdist sequence similarity when clustering within HLA-allele-positive subsets. Repertoires with fewer than 30,000 or more than 120,000 public chains were left out of co-occurrence clustering, as were about 5 repertoires with anomalous nucleotide sharing. TCRdb stores this immuneACCESS table with in-frame sequences only. Part of the clones is absent; in the studies checked, under half of the shortfall reflects unresolved V genes, and no reason is known for the rest. V and J calls and clone size come straight from that table; D and trimming were deduced from the DNA. This sample has 70,000 to 85,000 clones in its table, and around 60% of those were observed once. 4.5% to 6% of the sample goes to the ten largest clones.

This clone turned up a few times. Its antigen is unknown. Per-base quality was not reported, and no clone a single base away is much larger than it. The investigation overall reported the following: A later analysis found that most CMV-associated TCR beta chains appeared HLA-restricted, with HLA associations seemingly driven largely by CMV exposure. Because HLA typing was missing for some donors at each locus, association tests included only the typed subset. Presence/absence analyses assumed roughly uniform sequencing depth across donors, an assumption that may not hold. A later analysis associated 15,000 to 20,000 TCR beta sequences with specific HLA alleles at a false discovery rate of 0.05. When HLA alleles, especially DR and DQ, strongly co-occurred, attributing TCR associations to individual alleles was difficult. In a later analysis, HLA-associated TCR beta chains showed more clonal expansion and lower generation probabilities than non-associated chains that were equally common. A further reported finding was that TCR beta sequences accurately predicted the HLA-A and HLA-B alleles for most subjects in the first cohort. The authors suggested that the approach could potentially be generalized to other disease states and immunological phenotypes. An association between a missense DCLRE1C variant and V-gene and J-gene trimming of TCR beta chains was found in a later genetic analysis and replicated in an independent cohort. In a later analysis, TCR association rates were found to vary across HLA loci, with the most associated TCRs seen for DRB1 alleles and the fewest for HLA-C alleles. This cohort had only TCR beta chains sequenced, and the lack of alpha or paired-chain data limited which features could be detected. A cluster of highly shared sequence variants was judged likely to represent a technical artifact of the sequencing pipeline. Most TCR sequences were seen in very few donors, while some public TCRs were found in many individuals. The study gave a list of some 150 TCR beta chains associated with cytomegalovirus. Correlated functional status among segregating V segments might reflect linkage disequilibrium, but an unknown experimental factor could not be ruled out. According to a later analysis, parvovirus B19, influenza, CMV and Epstein-Barr virus appeared linked to several top co-occurrence clusters. Three of the identified cytomegalovirus-associated TCR beta chains were confirmed in vitro to be specific for cytomegalovirus antigens. In a later genetic analysis, fewer N-insertions in productive TCRs were reported among donors in an Asian-associated ancestry cluster than the roughly 700-donor mean. Because counts were too low, seventeen rarely observed V segments, including chromosome 9 orphons, were left out of the earlier analysis of 500 to 650 of the donors. The classifier was reported to diagnose cytomegalovirus status with high specificity and sensitivity in both the original and validation cohorts. Immune exposure information for the cohort was limited to CMV serostatus. In an earlier analysis of approximately 590 of the donors, most TCR beta V segments were observed in productive rearrangements about 90% or about 30% of the time, broadly matching IMGT annotations.

The cohort consisted of 600 to 750 healthy bone marrow donors. All cohort members were sampled while nominally healthy, although unrecorded immune exposures were likely present. The donor tested CMV seropositive, placing the donor among the roughly 300 seropositive members of the cohort. Every donor gave a peripheral blood sample, and the peripheral blood mononuclear cells from that sample were used for TCR beta sequencing. The Qiagen DNeasy Blood Extraction Kit was used to extract genomic DNA from the blood cell samples. The clonotype comes from a man aged 25 to 45 in good health and CMV-seropositive. The sequenced sample consisted of PBMCs.

The DNA sequence follows: TGTGCCAGTAGTATGGCTATGACAGGGTACCACGAGCAGTACTTC. Translated, it gives CASSMAMTGYHEQYF. The chain is encoded by TRBV19 joined to TRBJ2-7; 7 central nucleotides agree with TRBD1. At the junction V is shortened by 3 bases and J by 5 bases; bases outside the gene matches: 10. Measured from the cysteine to the phenylalanine, the CDR3 is 15 residues long. The only DNA kept is the CDR3, 45 bases in frame from the first base. CDR1 and CDR2 were assigned from the germline V gene (reference sequence) as LNHDA and SQIVND.